These T cell receptor beta chains were read from a single sample in a study of blood T cell repertoires in COVID-19. The assay was immunoSEQ multiplex PCR, and TCRdb's table has in-frame clones only and misses some. Altogether some 150,000 clones are present, under 85% being singletons, with the ten largest covering almost 6.5%. The material sequenced was peripheral blood. The receptors derive from a human donor in a cohort sampled during active COVID-19. CDR3s include the opening cysteine and the closing phenylalanine or tryptophan. Fields, in order: D gene, V gene, clone size, J gene, CDR3 protein, CDR3 DNA. D genes are given only for firm matches. Only part of the rows carry a size: once, few, many, or a class if the clone is expanded.

d_call: -; v_call: TRBV7-2; clone_size: -; j_call: TRBJ2-7; cdr3_aa: CASSLWRRTPYEQYF; cdr3_nt: TGTGCCAGCAGCTTATGGCGGCGGACTCCCTACGAGCAGTACTTC
d_call: -; v_call: TRBV4-3; clone_size: -; j_call: TRBJ2-5; cdr3_aa: CASSQDAETETQYF; cdr3_nt: TGCGCCAGCAGCCAAGATGCGGAGACGGAGACCCAGTACTTC
d_call: -; v_call: TRBV27; clone_size: -; j_call: TRBJ1-1; cdr3_aa: CASSYRVAFF; cdr3_nt: TGTGCCAGCAGTTACCGGGTGGCTTTCTTT
d_call: -; v_call: TRBV19; clone_size: few; j_call: TRBJ1-6; cdr3_aa: CASSIKVGSGNSPLHF; cdr3_nt: TGTGCCAGTAGTATAAAGGTGGGTTCGGGGAATTCACCCCTCCACTTT
d_call: -; v_call: TRBV11-2; clone_size: -; j_call: TRBJ2-7; cdr3_aa: CASSFAPPGSHYEQYF; cdr3_nt: TGTGCCAGCAGCTTCGCCCCCCCGGGTTCCCACTACGAGCAGTACTTC
d_call: -; v_call: TRBV7-2; clone_size: once; j_call: TRBJ2-3; cdr3_aa: CASSRSGLTDTQYF; cdr3_nt: TGTGCCAGCAGCCGGAGCGGCCTCACAGATACGCAGTATTTT
d_call: -; v_call: TRBV6-2/TRBV6-3; clone_size: -; j_call: TRBJ1-2; cdr3_aa: CASSFEGRTARGYTF; cdr3_nt: TGTGCCAGCAGTTTTGAGGGCCGGACGGCAAGGGGCTACACCTTC
d_call: -; v_call: TRBV15; clone_size: -; j_call: TRBJ1-1; cdr3_aa: CATRLDAANTEAFF; cdr3_nt: TGTGCCACCAGACTAGATGCAGCGAACACTGAAGCTTTCTTT
d_call: -; v_call: TRBV7-9; clone_size: few; j_call: TRBJ2-7; cdr3_aa: CASSLQGYEQYF; cdr3_nt: TGTGCCAGCAGCTTACAGGGCTACGAGCAGTACTTC
d_call: TRBD1; v_call: TRBV6-2/TRBV6-3; clone_size: -; j_call: TRBJ2-2; cdr3_aa: CASSSTGFAGGELFF; cdr3_nt: TGTGCCAGCAGTTCGACAGGGTTCGCCGGCGGGGAGCTGTTTTTT
d_call: TRBD2; v_call: TRBV3-1/TRBV3-2; clone_size: -; j_call: TRBJ2-2; cdr3_aa: CASSQFLAGGPDTGELFF; cdr3_nt: TGTGCCAGCAGCCAATTTCTAGCGGGGGGGCCGGACACCGGGGAGCTGTTTTTT
d_call: -; v_call: TRBV7-3; clone_size: -; j_call: TRBJ2-5; cdr3_aa: CASSFGLRETQYF; cdr3_nt: TGTGCCAGCAGCTTCGGCCTGCGGGAGACCCAGTACTTC
d_call: -; v_call: TRBV7-2; clone_size: few; j_call: TRBJ2-2; cdr3_aa: CASSLSNLRLTGELFF; cdr3_nt: TGTGCCAGCAGCTTAAGTAATCTACGCCTAACCGGGGAGCTGTTTTTT
d_call: -; v_call: TRBV7-9; clone_size: -; j_call: TRBJ1-1; cdr3_aa: CASSPPGHQNTEAFF; cdr3_nt: TGTGCCAGCAGCCCTCCAGGACACCAGAACACTGAAGCTTTCTTT
d_call: -; v_call: TRBV28; clone_size: -; j_call: TRBJ2-5; cdr3_aa: CASRVQAETQYF; cdr3_nt: TGTGCCAGCAGAGTCCAGGCGGAGACCCAGTACTTC
d_call: -; v_call: TRBV6-2/TRBV6-3; clone_size: -; j_call: TRBJ1-1; cdr3_aa: CASSNPGFTEAFF; cdr3_nt: TGTGCCAGCAGTAACCCAGGGTTCACTGAAGCTTTCTTT
d_call: TRBD1; v_call: TRBV6-5; clone_size: few; j_call: TRBJ1-5; cdr3_aa: CASRETGEGQPQHF; cdr3_nt: TGTGCCAGCAGGGAGACAGGGGAAGGGCAGCCCCAGCATTTT
d_call: TRBD2; v_call: TRBV10-1; clone_size: -; j_call: TRBJ2-6; cdr3_aa: CASSPKREVSGANVLTF; cdr3_nt: TGCGCCAGCAGCCCTAAGCGGGAGGTCTCTGGGGCCAACGTCCTGACTTTC
d_call: TRBD1; v_call: TRBV9; clone_size: -; j_call: TRBJ2-2; cdr3_aa: CASSAQQGYTGELFF; cdr3_nt: TGTGCCAGCAGCGCCCAACAGGGGTACACCGGGGAGCTGTTTTTT
d_call: TRBD1; v_call: TRBV5-6; clone_size: -; j_call: TRBJ1-2; cdr3_aa: CASSADQGDWGYTF; cdr3_nt: TGTGCCAGCAGCGCCGACCAGGGGGATTGGGGCTACACCTTC
d_call: TRBD1; v_call: TRBV29-1; clone_size: -; j_call: TRBJ2-3; cdr3_aa: CSWTGDTDTQYF; cdr3_nt: TGCAGCTGGACAGGGGACACAGATACGCAGTATTTT
d_call: TRBD2; v_call: TRBV27; clone_size: -; j_call: TRBJ2-7; cdr3_aa: CASSPIAGGTYEQYF; cdr3_nt: TGTGCCAGCAGTCCGATAGCGGGGGGAACCTACGAGCAGTACTTC
d_call: TRBD1; v_call: TRBV15; clone_size: -; j_call: TRBJ1-1; cdr3_aa: CATSRPWTGNTEAFF; cdr3_nt: TGTGCCACCAGCAGACCCTGGACAGGGAACACTGAAGCTTTCTTT
d_call: -; v_call: TRBV6-1; clone_size: -; j_call: TRBJ1-5; cdr3_aa: CASSDSGVYSNQPQHF; cdr3_nt: TGTGCCAGCAGTGATTCGGGAGTATATAGCAATCAGCCCCAGCATTTT
d_call: -; v_call: TRBV5-1; clone_size: -; j_call: TRBJ2-7; cdr3_aa: CASSLASRVEYEQYF; cdr3_nt: TGCGCCAGCAGCTTGGCCAGCAGGGTGGAGTACGAGCAGTACTTC
d_call: -; v_call: TRBV11-2; clone_size: -; j_call: TRBJ2-7; cdr3_aa: CASSLVIGGSYEQYF; cdr3_nt: TGTGCCAGCAGCTTAGTGATAGGGGGATCCTACGAGCAGTACTTC
d_call: TRBD2; v_call: TRBV5-1; clone_size: once; j_call: TRBJ2-3; cdr3_aa: CASSLDLAGGTDTQYF; cdr3_nt: TGCGCCAGCAGCTTGGATCTAGCGGGGGGCACAGATACGCAGTATTTT
d_call: -; v_call: TRBV12-3/TRBV12-4; clone_size: -; j_call: TRBJ2-2; cdr3_aa: CASSPSGELFF; cdr3_nt: TGTGCCAGCAGCCCATCCGGGGAGCTGTTTTTT
d_call: -; v_call: TRBV11-3; clone_size: -; j_call: TRBJ2-2; cdr3_aa: CASSRGGANTGELFF; cdr3_nt: TGTGCCAGCAGCCGAGGCGGGGCGAACACCGGGGAGCTGTTTTTT
d_call: TRBD1; v_call: TRBV6-1; clone_size: -; j_call: TRBJ1-6; cdr3_aa: CASSELGDRNSPLHF; cdr3_nt: TGTGCCAGCAGTGAACTTGGGGACAGGAATTCACCCCTCCACTTT
d_call: -; v_call: TRBV9; clone_size: -; j_call: TRBJ1-3; cdr3_aa: CASSPAGVGNTIYF; cdr3_nt: TGTGCCAGCAGCCCCGCGGGGGTCGGAAACACCATATATTTT
d_call: -; v_call: TRBV5-6; clone_size: once; j_call: TRBJ1-2; cdr3_aa: CASSLKTSNYGYTF; cdr3_nt: TGTGCCAGCAGCTTGAAAACTTCTAACTATGGCTACACCTTC
d_call: TRBD1; v_call: TRBV7-3; clone_size: -; j_call: TRBJ1-1; cdr3_aa: CASSANDRDDVEPKAFF; cdr3_nt: TGTGCCAGCAGCGCGAACGACAGGGACGATGTGGAGCCTAAAGCTTTCTTT
d_call: TRBD2; v_call: TRBV19; clone_size: once; j_call: TRBJ2-2; cdr3_aa: CASNSRRGGHTGELFF; cdr3_nt: TGTGCCAGTAATAGTAGGCGGGGGGGCCATACCGGGGAGCTGTTTTTT